A selection of T cell receptor beta chains follows, all from one sample in a study of T cells in localized non-small cell lung cancer. Only in-frame clones appear in the TCRdb table, and some are missing; sequencing was by immunoSEQ multiplex PCR. The sample records over a thousand clones, approximately 40% being singletons. The sequenced sample was lung tumor tissue, obtained before any cancer treatment. The receptors here all came from a woman aged 40-69 years with stage I squamous cell lung carcinoma. Both conserved end residues are part of each CDR3. The D gene is left open where the match is weak. The size field is filled for only some rows; it gives once, few, many or a size class.

abundance,j_gene,len,v_gene,d_gene,CDR3aa,CDR3nt
medium-sized,TRBJ1-2,16,TRBV11-3,TRBD1,CASSVGQGMTWSGYTF,TGTGCCAGCAGCGTGGGACAGGGGATGACCTGGAGTGGCTACACCTTC
.,TRBJ2-4,20,TRBV19,TRBD1,CASSIRGTGGEPLAKNIQYF,TGTGCCAGTAGTATAAGGGGAACAGGGGGAGAACCTCTAGCCAAAAACATTCAGTACTTC
.,TRBJ1-1,13,TRBV12-5,.,CASGLEGNTEAFF,TGTGCTAGTGGTTTGGAGGGAAACACTGAAGCTTTCTTT
.,TRBJ2-1,13,TRBV9,.,CASTGGFNNEQFF,TGTGCCAGCACTGGAGGGTTTAACAATGAGCAGTTCTTC
few,TRBJ2-1,15,TRBV11-3,.,CASSFGGSSYNEQFF,TGTGCCAGCAGCTTTGGGGGGAGCTCCTACAATGAGCAGTTCTTC
.,TRBJ1-3,15,TRBV7-6,.,CASSTLRDTGNTIYF,TGTGCCAGCAGCACCCTCCGGGACACAGGAAACACCATATATTTT
.,TRBJ2-7,16,TRBV29-1,.,CSVEEGGGRSSYEQYF,TGCAGCGTTGAAGAGGGAGGGGGCCGATCCTCCTACGAGCAGTACTTC
.,TRBJ1-2,15,TRBV29-1,.,CSVPAKGASNYGYTF,TGCAGCGTTCCCGCGAAAGGGGCCTCTAACTATGGCTACACCTTC
few,TRBJ2-7,14,TRBV6-8,.,CATLERSSSYEQYF,TGTGCCACACTGGAGCGATCGAGCTCCTACGAGCAGTACTTC
.,TRBJ2-3,15,TRBV5-1,.,CASSLVKRGTDTQYF,TGCGCCAGCAGCTTGGTTAAGCGGGGCACAGATACGCAGTATTTT
few,TRBJ2-2,13,TRBV6-8,.,CASSDTNTGELFF,TGTGCCAGCAGTGACACGAACACCGGGGAGCTGTTTTTT
.,TRBJ1-5,16,TRBV19,.,CASSIRTGSSNQPQHF,TGTGCCAGTAGTATTAGAACAGGGAGTAGCAATCAGCCCCAGCATTTT
.,TRBJ2-7,13,TRBV18,TRBD2,CASSRTSGNEQYF,TGTGCCAGCTCTCGGACTAGCGGGAACGAGCAGTACTTC
.,TRBJ1-6,14,TRBV15,TRBD1,CATSRGQENSPLHF,TGTGCCACCAGCAGGGGACAGGAGAATTCACCCCTCCACTTT
once,TRBJ1-5,15,TRBV19,.,CASRKGSLKDQPQHF,TGTGCCAGTAGGAAGGGGAGTCTTAAGGATCAGCCCCAGCATTTT
few,TRBJ2-7,15,TRBV4-1,TRBD2,CASSQDRDYSYEQYF,TGCGCCAGCAGCCAAGATCGGGACTATTCCTACGAGCAGTACTTC
.,TRBJ2-4,13,TRBV12-5,.,CASGLGQLDIQYF,TGTGCTAGTGGTTTGGGCCAGTTGGACATTCAGTACTTC
.,TRBJ1-2,14,TRBV9,.,CASSTLLGDYGYTF,TGTGCCAGCAGTACTCTTCTGGGAGACTATGGCTACACCTTC
.,TRBJ1-4,12,TRBV19,TRBD1,CASQGDNEKLFF,TGTGCCAGTCAGGGGGACAATGAAAAACTGTTTTTT
few,TRBJ1-1,15,TRBV7-7,TRBD1,CASRLVGQGNTEAFF,TGTGCCAGCAGGCTGGTGGGACAGGGGAACACTGAAGCTTTCTTT
.,TRBJ2-3,16,TRBV12-5,.,CASGLGGGYSTDTQYF,TGTGCTAGTGGTTTGGGCGGGGGCTATAGCACAGATACGCAGTATTTT
large,TRBJ2-2,15,TRBV9,.,CASSVAPGSTGELFF,TGTGCCAGCAGCGTAGCTCCGGGTTCTACCGGGGAGCTGTTTTTT
medium-sized,TRBJ2-7,14,TRBV11-3,TRBD2,CASSLVGRADEQYF,TGTGCCAGCAGCTTAGTCGGGAGGGCGGACGAGCAGTACTTC
medium-sized,TRBJ2-7,14,TRBV9,.,CASSGGPENYEQYF,TGTGCCAGCAGCGGGGGACCGGAAAATTACGAGCAGTACTTC
few,TRBJ2-7,14,TRBV9,.,CASSVGGLLKEQYF,TGTGCCAGCAGCGTAGGGGGGCTCCTTAAAGAGCAGTACTTC
.,TRBJ2-6,18,TRBV9,TRBD1,CASSSRDSLLAGANVLTF,TGTGCCAGCAGCTCCCGGGACAGCTTACTCGCTGGGGCCAACGTCCTGACTTTC
few,TRBJ1-1,13,TRBV6-8,.,CASKFQGGTEAFF,TGTGCCAGCAAATTTCAGGGAGGGACTGAAGCTTTCTTT
medium-sized,TRBJ1-6,13,TRBV6-8,.,CASRRGSDSPLHF,TGTGCCAGCAGACGGGGGAGTGATTCACCCCTCCACTTT
once,TRBJ2-7,12,TRBV29-1,.,CSVDGRNYEQYF,TGCAGCGTTGATGGCAGAAACTACGAGCAGTACTTC
.,TRBJ2-2,15,TRBV15,.,CATSETGANTGELFF,TGTGCCACCAGCGAGACGGGGGCGAACACCGGGGAGCTGTTTTTT
.,TRBJ2-5,16,TRBV6-8,TRBD2,CAISGSGGTPRETQYF,TGTGCCATCAGTGGTAGCGGGGGGACACCCCGGGAGACCCAGTACTTC
.,TRBJ1-1,15,TRBV29-1,.,CSVRLSGSSTAEAFF,TGCAGCGTTCGTTTATCAGGTTCTAGTACGGCTGAAGCTTTCTTT
.,TRBJ2-3,17,TRBV19,TRBD2,CASTISGPAGGTDTQYF,TGTGCCAGTACCATAAGCGGCCCAGCGGGGGGCACAGATACGCAGTATTTT
.,TRBJ1-1,16,TRBV10-2,.,CASSDVVTTGNTEAFF,TGCGCCAGCAGCGATGTTGTTACGACAGGGAACACTGAAGCTTTCTTT
medium-sized,TRBJ2-1,16,TRBV6-8,TRBD2,CAIRGSGTSGGNEQFF,TGTGCCATCAGGGGCTCCGGGACTAGCGGGGGTAATGAGCAGTTCTTC
.,TRBJ1-3,15,TRBV6-8,.,CASRNTASSGNTIYF,TGTGCCAGCAGAAACACAGCGAGCTCTGGAAACACCATATATTTT
.,TRBJ1-5,14,TRBV11-3,.,CASSPYGGNQPQHF,TGTGCCAGCAGCCCGTACGGGGGCAATCAGCCCCAGCATTTT
.,TRBJ1-1,14,TRBV5-1,.,CASSSSPENTEAFF,TGCGCCAGCAGTTCAAGCCCGGAGAACACTGAAGCTTTCTTT
.,TRBJ1-2,14,TRBV7-6,TRBD1,CASSLGQNSYGYTF,TGTGCCAGCAGCTTGGGACAGAATAGCTATGGCTACACCTTC
.,TRBJ2-1,15,TRBV25-1,TRBD2,CASSSRGLVSGEQFF,TGTGCCAGCAGTTCCCGCGGACTAGTTTCGGGTGAGCAGTTCTTC
medium-sized,TRBJ1-6,14,TRBV11-3,TRBD1,CASSHGTGYYPLHF,TGTGCCAGCAGCCACGGGACAGGGTACTATCCCCTCCACTTT
few,TRBJ1-1,13,TRBV6-8,.,CAVRWEVNTEAFF,TGTGCCGTGCGGTGGGAGGTGAACACTGAAGCTTTCTTT
.,TRBJ1-2,16,TRBV9,.,CASSDHEGLTNYGYTF,TGTGCCAGCAGCGATCACGAGGGGCTCACTAACTATGGCTACACCTTC
.,TRBJ2-7,13,TRBV19,.,CASSMGRAYEQYF,TGTGCCAGTAGTATGGGCAGGGCCTACGAGCAGTACTTC
.,TRBJ1-5,14,TRBV9,.,CASSVGGYNQPQHF,TGTGCCAGCAGCGTAGGCGGCTACAATCAGCCCCAGCATTTT
.,TRBJ1-1,14,TRBV28,.,CASNGGRGSAEAFF,TGTGCCAGCAACGGTGGCAGGGGAAGCGCTGAAGCTTTCTTT